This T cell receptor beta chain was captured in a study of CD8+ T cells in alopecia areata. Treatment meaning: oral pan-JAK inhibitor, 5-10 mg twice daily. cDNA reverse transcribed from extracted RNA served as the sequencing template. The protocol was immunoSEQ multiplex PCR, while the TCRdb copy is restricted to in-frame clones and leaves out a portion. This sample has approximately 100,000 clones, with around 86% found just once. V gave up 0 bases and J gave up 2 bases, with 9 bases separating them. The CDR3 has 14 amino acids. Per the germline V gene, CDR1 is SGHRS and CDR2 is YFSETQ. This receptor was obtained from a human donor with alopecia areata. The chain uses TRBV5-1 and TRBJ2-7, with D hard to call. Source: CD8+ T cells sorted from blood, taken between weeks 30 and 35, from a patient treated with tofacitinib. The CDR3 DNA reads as TGCGCCAGCAGCTTGGAGGGCATTCCCTACGAGCAGTACTTC. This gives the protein CASSLEGIPYEQYF.